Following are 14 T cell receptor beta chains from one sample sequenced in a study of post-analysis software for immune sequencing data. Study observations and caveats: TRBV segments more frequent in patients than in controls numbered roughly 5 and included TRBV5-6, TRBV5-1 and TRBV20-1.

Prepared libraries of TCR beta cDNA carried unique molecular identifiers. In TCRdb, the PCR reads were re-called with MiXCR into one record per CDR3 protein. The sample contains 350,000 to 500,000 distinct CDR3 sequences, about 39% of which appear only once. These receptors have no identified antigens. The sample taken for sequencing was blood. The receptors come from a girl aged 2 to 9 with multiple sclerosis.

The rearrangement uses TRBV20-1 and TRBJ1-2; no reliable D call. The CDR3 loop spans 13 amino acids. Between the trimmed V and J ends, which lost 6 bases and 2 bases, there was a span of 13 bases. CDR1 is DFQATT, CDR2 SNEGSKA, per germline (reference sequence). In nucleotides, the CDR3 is TGCAGTGCCAAGGATAGACGGAACTATGGCTACACCTTC. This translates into CSAKDRRNYGYTF.

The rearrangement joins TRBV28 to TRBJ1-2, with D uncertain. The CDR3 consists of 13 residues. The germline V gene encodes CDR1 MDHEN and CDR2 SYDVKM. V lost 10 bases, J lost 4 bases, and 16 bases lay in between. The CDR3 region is CAIRAAGIYGYTF. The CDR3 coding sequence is TGTGCCATTCGTGCGGCGGGGATCTATGGCTACACCTTC.

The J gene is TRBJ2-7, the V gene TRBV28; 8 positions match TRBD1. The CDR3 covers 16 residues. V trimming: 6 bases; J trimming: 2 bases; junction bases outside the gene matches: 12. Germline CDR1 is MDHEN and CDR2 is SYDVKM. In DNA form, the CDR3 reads TGTGCCAGCAGCCTAGCCGGGACAGGACCCCCCTACGAGCAGTACTTC. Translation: CASSLAGTGPPYEQYF.

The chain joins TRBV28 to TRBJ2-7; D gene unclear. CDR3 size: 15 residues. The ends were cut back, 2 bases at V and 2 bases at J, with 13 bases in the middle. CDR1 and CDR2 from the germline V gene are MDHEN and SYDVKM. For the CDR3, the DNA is TGTGCCAGCAGTTTAGGCAGAAGCCGCCCCTACGAGCAGTACTTC. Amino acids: CASSLGRSRPYEQYF.

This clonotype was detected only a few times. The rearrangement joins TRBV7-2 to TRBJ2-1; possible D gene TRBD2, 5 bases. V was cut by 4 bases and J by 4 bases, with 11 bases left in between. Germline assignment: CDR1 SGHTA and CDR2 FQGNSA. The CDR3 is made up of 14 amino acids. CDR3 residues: CASSWERRYNEQFF. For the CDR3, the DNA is TGTGCCAGCAGCTGGGAGCGCCGGTACAATGAGCAGTTCTTC. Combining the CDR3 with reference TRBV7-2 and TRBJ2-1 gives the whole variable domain GAGVSQSPSNKVTEKGKDVELRCDPISGHTALYWYRQSLGQGLEFLIYFQGNSAPDKSGLPSDRFSAERTGGSVSTLTIQRTQQEDSAVYLCASSWERRYNEQFFGPGTRLTVL.

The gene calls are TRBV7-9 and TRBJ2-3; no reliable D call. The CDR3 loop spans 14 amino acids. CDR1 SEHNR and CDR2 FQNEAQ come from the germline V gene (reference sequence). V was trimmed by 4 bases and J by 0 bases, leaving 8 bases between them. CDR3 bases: TGTGCCAGCAGCTACTTAAGTAGCACAGATACGCAGTATTTT. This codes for CASSYLSSTDTQYF.

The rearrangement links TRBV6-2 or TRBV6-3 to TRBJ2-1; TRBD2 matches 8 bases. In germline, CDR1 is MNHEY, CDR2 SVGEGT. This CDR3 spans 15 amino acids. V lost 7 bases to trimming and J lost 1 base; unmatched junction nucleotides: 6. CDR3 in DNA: TGTGCCAGCACCTTTATAGCGGGATCCTACAATGAGCAGTTCTTC. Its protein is CASTFIAGSYNEQFF.

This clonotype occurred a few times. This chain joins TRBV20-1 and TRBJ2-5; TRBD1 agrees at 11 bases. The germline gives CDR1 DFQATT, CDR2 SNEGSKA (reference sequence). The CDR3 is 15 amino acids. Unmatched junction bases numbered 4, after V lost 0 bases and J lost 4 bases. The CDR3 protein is CSARDWDRGSETQYF. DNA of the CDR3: TGCAGTGCTAGAGATTGGGACAGGGGGTCAGAGACCCAGTACTTC.

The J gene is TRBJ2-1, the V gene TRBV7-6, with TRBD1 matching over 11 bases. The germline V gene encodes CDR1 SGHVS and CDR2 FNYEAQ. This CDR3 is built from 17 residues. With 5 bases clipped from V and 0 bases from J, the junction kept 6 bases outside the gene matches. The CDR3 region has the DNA TGTGCCAGCAGCCATTTAGGGACAGGGGGCTCCTACAATGAGCAGTTCTTC. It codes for CASSHLGTGGSYNEQFF. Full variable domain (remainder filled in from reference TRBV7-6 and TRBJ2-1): GAGVSQSPRYKVTKRGQDVALRCDPISGHVSLYWYRQALGQGPEFLTYFNYEAQQDKSGLPNDRFSAERPEGSISTLTIQRTEQRDSAMYRCASSHLGTGGSYNEQFFGPGTRLTVL.

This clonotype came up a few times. CDR3 sequence (DNA): TGTGCCAGCAGCTTAGACGGGGACACTGAAGCTTTCTTT. It codes for CASSLDGDTEAFF. The genes are TRBV7-9 and TRBJ1-1; no definite D call. CDR3 size: 13 residues. Looked up from germline, CDR1 is SEHNR and CDR2 is FQNEAQ (reference sequence). V was pared by 1 base and J by 3 bases, with 6 bases between.

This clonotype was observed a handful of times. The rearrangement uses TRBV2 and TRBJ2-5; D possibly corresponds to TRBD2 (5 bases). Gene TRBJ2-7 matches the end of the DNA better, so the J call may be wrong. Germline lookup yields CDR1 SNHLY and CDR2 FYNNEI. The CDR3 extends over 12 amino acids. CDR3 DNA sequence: TGTGCCAGCACGGCCGAGGGCTTCGAGCAGTACTTC. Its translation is CASTAEGFEQYF.

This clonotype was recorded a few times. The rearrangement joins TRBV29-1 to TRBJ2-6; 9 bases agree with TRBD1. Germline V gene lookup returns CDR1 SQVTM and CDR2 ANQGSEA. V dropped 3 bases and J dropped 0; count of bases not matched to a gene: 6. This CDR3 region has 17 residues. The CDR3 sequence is CSVDRDRDLSGANVLTF. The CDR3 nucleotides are TGCAGCGTTGATCGGGACAGGGACCTCTCTGGGGCCAACGTCCTGACTTTC.

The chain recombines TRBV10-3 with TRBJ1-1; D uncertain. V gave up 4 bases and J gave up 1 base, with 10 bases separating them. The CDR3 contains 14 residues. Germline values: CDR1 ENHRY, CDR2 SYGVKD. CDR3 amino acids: CAISGGFGNTEAFF. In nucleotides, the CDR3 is TGTGCCATCAGTGGAGGGTTCGGGAACACTGAAGCTTTCTTT.

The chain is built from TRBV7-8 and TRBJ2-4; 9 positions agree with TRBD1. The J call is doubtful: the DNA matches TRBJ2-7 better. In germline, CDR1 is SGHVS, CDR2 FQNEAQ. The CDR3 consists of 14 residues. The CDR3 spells CASSFPGQGNEQYF. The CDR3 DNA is TGTGCCAGCAGCTTTCCCGGACAGGGGAACGAGCAGTACTTC.